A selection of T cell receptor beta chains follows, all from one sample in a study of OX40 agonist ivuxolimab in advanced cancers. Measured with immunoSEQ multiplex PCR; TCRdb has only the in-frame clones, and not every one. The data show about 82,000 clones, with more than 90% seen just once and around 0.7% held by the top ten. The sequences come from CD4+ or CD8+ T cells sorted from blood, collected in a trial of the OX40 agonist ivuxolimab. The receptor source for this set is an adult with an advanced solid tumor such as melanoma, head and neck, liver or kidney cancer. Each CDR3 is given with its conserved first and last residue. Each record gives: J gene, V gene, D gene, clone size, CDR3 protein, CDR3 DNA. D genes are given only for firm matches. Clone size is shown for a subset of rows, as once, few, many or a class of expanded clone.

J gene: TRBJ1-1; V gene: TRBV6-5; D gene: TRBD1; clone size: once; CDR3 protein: CASSPRDRVNTEAFF; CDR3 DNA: TGTGCCAGCAGTCCCCGGGACAGGGTAAACACTGAAGCTTTCTTT
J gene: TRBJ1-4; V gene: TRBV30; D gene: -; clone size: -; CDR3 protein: CAWTHTGSHEKLFF; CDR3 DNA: TGTGCCTGGACCCATACAGGCTCCCATGAAAAACTGTTTTTT
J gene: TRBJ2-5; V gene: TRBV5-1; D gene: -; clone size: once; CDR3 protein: CASSPQQTSQETQYF; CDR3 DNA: TGCGCCAGCAGCCCCCAACAGACCTCGCAAGAGACCCAGTACTTC
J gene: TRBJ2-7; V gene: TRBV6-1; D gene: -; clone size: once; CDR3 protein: CASRGGGASSYEQYF; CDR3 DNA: TGTGCCAGCAGGGGTGGTGGGGCATCATCCTACGAGCAGTACTTC
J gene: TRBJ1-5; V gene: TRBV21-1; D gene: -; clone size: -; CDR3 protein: CASSKDRYSLYSNQPQHF; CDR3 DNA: TGTGCCAGCAGCAAAGACAGGTATTCTCTCTATAGCAATCAGCCCCAGCATTTT
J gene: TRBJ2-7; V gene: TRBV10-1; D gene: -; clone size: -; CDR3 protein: CASSESTSPYEQYF; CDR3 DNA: TGCGCCAGCAGTGAGTCGACCTCACCCTACGAGCAGTACTTC
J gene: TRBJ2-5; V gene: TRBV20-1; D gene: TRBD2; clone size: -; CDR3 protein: CSASREETQYF; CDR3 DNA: TGCAGTGCTTCGCGGGAGGAGACCCAGTACTTC
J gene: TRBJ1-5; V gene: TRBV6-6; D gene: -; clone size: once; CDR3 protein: CASSYSGGGEVQPQHF; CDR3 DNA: TGTGCCAGCAGTTACTCGGGGGGCGGAGAGGTTCAGCCCCAGCATTTT
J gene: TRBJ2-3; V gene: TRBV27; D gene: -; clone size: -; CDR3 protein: CASSNRDRVTDTQYF; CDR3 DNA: TGTGCCAGCAGTAATCGGGACCGCGTTACAGATACGCAGTATTTT
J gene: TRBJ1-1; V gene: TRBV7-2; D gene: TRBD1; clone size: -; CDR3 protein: CASSLQGGRVNTEAFF; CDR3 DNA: TGTGCCAGCAGCTTACAGGGGGGACGGGTGAACACTGAAGCTTTCTTT
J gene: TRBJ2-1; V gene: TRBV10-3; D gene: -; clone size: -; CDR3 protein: CATAGADYGNEQFF; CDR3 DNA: TGTGCCACCGCTGGAGCGGACTATGGAAATGAGCAGTTCTTC
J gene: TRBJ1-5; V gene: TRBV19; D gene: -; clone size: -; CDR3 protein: CASSPGPQAQPQHF; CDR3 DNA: TGTGCCAGTAGCCCCGGCCCCCAGGCTCAGCCCCAGCATTTT
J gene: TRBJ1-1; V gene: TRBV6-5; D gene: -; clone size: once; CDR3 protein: CASRSVTTRAFF; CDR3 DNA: TGTGCCAGCCGGTCAGTAACCACCAGGGCTTTCTTT
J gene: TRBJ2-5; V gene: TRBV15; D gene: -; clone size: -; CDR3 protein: CATSRDFGSGQETQYF; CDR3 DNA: TGTGCCACCAGCAGAGATTTCGGTTCAGGGCAAGAGACCCAGTACTTC
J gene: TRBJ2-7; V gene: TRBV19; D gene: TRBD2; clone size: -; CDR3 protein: CASRPGLAAYEQYF; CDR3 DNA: TGTGCCAGTAGACCTGGACTAGCGGCCTACGAGCAGTACTTC
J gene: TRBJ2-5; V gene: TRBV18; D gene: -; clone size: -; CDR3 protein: CASSPVQETQYF; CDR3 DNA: TGTGCCAGCTCACCGGTTCAAGAGACCCAGTACTTC
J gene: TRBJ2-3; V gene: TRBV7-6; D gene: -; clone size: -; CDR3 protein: CASSSRDPDTQYF; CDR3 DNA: TGTGCCAGCAGTTCCCGGGACCCAGATACGCAGTATTTT
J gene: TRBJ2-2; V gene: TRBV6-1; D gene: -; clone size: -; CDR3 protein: CASSEVPFPGTGELFF; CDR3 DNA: TGTGCCAGCAGTGAAGTACCTTTCCCGGGCACCGGGGAGCTGTTTTTT
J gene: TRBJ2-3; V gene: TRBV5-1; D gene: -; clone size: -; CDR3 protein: CASSPGLASSTDTQYF; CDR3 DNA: TGCGCCAGCAGCCCCGGGCTAGCGTCTAGCACAGATACGCAGTATTTT
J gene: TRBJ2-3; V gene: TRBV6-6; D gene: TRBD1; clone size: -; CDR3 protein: CATSGQGDYTQYF; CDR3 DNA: TGTGCCACCTCGGGACAGGGCGATTATACGCAGTATTTT
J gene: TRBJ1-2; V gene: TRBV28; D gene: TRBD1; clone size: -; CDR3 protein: CASRLSGGANYGYTF; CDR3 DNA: TGTGCCAGCAGACTCTCAGGGGGCGCCAACTATGGCTACACCTTC
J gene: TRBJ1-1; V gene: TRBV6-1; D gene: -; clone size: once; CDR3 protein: CASGWTDTEAFF; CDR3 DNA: TGTGCCAGCGGCTGGACAGACACTGAAGCTTTCTTT
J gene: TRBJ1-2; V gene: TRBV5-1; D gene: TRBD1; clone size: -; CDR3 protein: CASSKTGAEGYTF; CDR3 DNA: TGCGCCAGCAGCAAGACAGGGGCAGAAGGCTACACCTTC
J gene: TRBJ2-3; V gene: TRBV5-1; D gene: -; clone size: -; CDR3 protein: CASSRAGSTDTQYF; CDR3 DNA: TGCGCCAGCAGCAGGGCGGGGAGCACAGATACGCAGTATTTT
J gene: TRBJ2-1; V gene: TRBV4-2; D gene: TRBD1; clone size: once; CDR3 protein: CASSRGQGDPPEQFF; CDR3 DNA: TGTGCCAGCAGCCGAGGACAGGGGGATCCCCCCGAGCAGTTCTTC
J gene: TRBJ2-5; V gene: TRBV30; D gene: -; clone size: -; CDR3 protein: CAWSRTGETQYF; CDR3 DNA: TGTGCCTGGAGCCGCACAGGAGAGACCCAGTACTTC
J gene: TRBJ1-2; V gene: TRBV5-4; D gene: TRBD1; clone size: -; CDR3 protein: CANSFHGQGIDGGYTF; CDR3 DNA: TGTGCCAACAGCTTCCACGGACAGGGGATTGATGGTGGCTACACCTTC
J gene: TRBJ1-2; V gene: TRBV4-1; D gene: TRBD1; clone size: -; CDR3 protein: CASSQDITGGLYGYTF; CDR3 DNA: TGCGCCAGCAGCCAAGACATCACAGGGGGTCTCTATGGCTACACCTTC
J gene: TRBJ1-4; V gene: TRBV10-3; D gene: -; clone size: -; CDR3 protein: CAIKAGTNEKLFF; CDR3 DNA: TGTGCCATCAAAGCGGGAACTAATGAAAAACTGTTTTTT
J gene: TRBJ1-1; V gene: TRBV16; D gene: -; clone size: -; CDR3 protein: CASSQSKILNTEAFF; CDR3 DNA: TGTGCCAGCAGCCAAAGCAAAATATTGAACACTGAAGCTTTCTTT
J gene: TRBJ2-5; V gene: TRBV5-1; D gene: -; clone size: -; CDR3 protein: CASSSYRGGEETQYF; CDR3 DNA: TGCGCCAGCAGCTCATACAGGGGAGGAGAAGAGACCCAGTACTTC
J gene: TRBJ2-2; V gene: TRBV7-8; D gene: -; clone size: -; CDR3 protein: CASSFRGGQGTGELFF; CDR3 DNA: TGTGCCAGCAGCTTTAGGGGGGGCCAGGGAACCGGGGAGCTGTTTTTT
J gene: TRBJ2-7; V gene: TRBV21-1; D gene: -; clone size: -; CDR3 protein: CASSKPEERRTYEQYF; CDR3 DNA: TGTGCCAGCAGCAAGCCAGAAGAACGGCGAACCTACGAGCAGTACTTC
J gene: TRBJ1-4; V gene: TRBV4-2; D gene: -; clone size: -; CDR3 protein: CASSQENTGLGKLFF; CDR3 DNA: TGTGCCAGCAGCCAAGAGAATACAGGCTTGGGAAAACTGTTTTTT
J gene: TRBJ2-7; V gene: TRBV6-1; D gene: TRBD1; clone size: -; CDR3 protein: CASSKGQDSYEQYF; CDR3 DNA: TGTGCCAGCAGTAAAGGACAGGACTCCTACGAGCAGTACTTC
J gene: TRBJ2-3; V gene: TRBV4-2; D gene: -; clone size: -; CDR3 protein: CASSQEMTDTQYF; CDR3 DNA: TGTGCCAGCAGCCAAGAGATGACAGATACGCAGTATTTT
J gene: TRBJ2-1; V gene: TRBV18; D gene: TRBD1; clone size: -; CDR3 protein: CASSPGTGLNEQFF; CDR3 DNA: TGTGCCAGCTCCCCCGGGACAGGGTTGAATGAGCAGTTCTTC
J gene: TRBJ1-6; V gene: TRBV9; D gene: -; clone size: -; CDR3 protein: CASSPDLDSVRSPLHF; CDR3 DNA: TGTGCCAGCAGCCCGGACCTCGACAGTGTACGTTCACCCCTCCACTTT
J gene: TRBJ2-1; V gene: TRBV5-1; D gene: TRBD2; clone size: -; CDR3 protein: CASSLIAGGPREQFF; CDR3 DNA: TGCGCCAGCAGCCTCATAGCGGGAGGGCCGCGCGAGCAGTTCTTC
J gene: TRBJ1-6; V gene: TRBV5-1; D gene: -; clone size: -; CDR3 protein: CASSASGSGPLHF; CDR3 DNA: TGCGCCAGCAGCGCCTCAGGGTCAGGGCCCCTCCACTTT
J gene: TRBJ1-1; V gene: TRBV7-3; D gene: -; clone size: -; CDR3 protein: CASSLIANTEAFF; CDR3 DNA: TGTGCCAGCAGCTTAATCGCGAACACTGAAGCTTTCTTT
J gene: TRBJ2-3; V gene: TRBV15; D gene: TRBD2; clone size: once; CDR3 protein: CATSQGGVAGWADTQYF; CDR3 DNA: TGTGCCACCAGCCAGGGCGGGGTAGCGGGGTGGGCAGATACGCAGTATTTT
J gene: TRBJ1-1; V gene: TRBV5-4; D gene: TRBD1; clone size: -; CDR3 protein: CASSSTGGTEAFF; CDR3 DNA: TGTGCCAGCAGCTCGACAGGGGGCACTGAAGCTTTCTTT
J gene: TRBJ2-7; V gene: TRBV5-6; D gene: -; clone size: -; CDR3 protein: CASSSRGEEQYF; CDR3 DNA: TGTGCCAGCAGCTCCCGGGGAGAAGAGCAGTACTTC
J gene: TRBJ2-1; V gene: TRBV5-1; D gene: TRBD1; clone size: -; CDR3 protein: CASSGRDRSSYNEQFF; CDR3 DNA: TGCGCCAGCAGCGGAAGGGACAGGAGCTCCTACAATGAGCAGTTCTTC
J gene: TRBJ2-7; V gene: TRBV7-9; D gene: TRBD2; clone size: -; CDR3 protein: CASSLGERGGTSYEQYF; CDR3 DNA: TGTGCCAGCAGCTTAGGGGAGAGGGGAGGGACCTCCTACGAGCAGTACTTC